This entry lists 6 T cell receptor beta chains sequenced from one sample in a study of response to subunit inactivated influenza vaccine. Each CDR3 protein is one row after TCRdb ran MiXCR on the RT-PCR reads. Counted here are around 530,000 distinct CDR3 sequences, over 9.5% occurring once; the ten biggest clones make up about 9.4%. The material sequenced was PBMCs from blood, taken on the day of vaccination. These receptors were taken from a man in his fifties who received an inactivated influenza vaccine.

In its sample, this clonotype was seen a few times. V is TRBV20-1 and J is TRBJ2-1; D is unclear. This CDR3 spans 17 amino acids. The germline V gene has CDR1 DFQATT and CDR2 SNEGSKA (reference sequence). V gave up 0 bases and J gave up 4 bases, with 19 bases separating them. CDR3 in DNA: TGCAGTGCTAGAGATCTGGTAGTCCCGCTACCTTACAATGAGCAGTTCTTC. Protein sequence: CSARDLVVPLPYNEQFF.

This clonotype was seen just once. This may stem from a read error, because a much larger clone lies one nucleotide away. The gene calls are TRBV28 and TRBJ2-7; no definite D call. The CDR3 has 11 amino acids. The V gene's germline CDR1 is MDHEN and CDR2 SYDVKM. This CDR3 is CASGFDRKQYF. CDR3 DNA sequence: TGTGCCAGCGGTTTCGATAGGAAGCAGTACTTC.

CDR3 sequence (DNA): TGTGCCAGCAGCTTAGGAACAGGGGTTTGGGAGACCCAGTACTTC. Its protein product is CASSLGTGVWETQYF. The genes are TRBV7-6 and TRBJ2-5, with 7 nucleotides matching TRBD1. Germline V gene data show CDR1 as SGHVS and CDR2 as FNYEAQ. This CDR3 has 15 residues. V shed 1 base and J 5 bases; nucleotides not matched to a gene: 7.

The table lists this clonotype with many counts. The genes are TRBV6-1 and TRBJ1-1, with D perhaps TRBD1 (5 bases). Trimming took off 4 bases at V and 5 bases at J, with 14 bases between the two ends. CDR3 length equals 14 residues. In germline, CDR1 is MNHNS, CDR2 SASEGT. CDR3 sequence (DNA): TGTGCCAGCAGTGGATCCGCAGGGAGAACTGAAGCTTTCTTT. Residues: CASSGSAGRTEAFF.

The chain recombines TRBV6-2 or TRBV6-3 with TRBJ2-3; 8 bases are shared with TRBD1. Germline CDR1 MNHEY, CDR2 SVGEGT. V lost 6 bases to trimming and J lost 2 bases; unmatched junction nucleotides: 4. This CDR3 is built from 14 residues. CDR3 sequence reads: CASREDRVTDTQYF. The CDR3 region has the DNA TGTGCCAGCAGAGAGGACAGGGTCACAGATACGCAGTATTTT.

The chain uses TRBV18 and TRBJ2-3; D uncertain. V was cut by 6 bases and J by 0 bases, with 13 bases left in between. Germline-derived CDR1 and CDR2 are KGHSH and LQKENI. This CDR3 comprises 15 residues. The CDR3 region has the DNA TGTGCCAGCTCCACCAGTCCGGGCAGCACAGATACGCAGTATTTT. Protein sequence: CASSTSPGSTDTQYF. Full variable domain (outside the CDR3, taken from reference TRBV18 and TRBJ2-3): NAGVMQNPRHLVRRRGQEARLRCSPMKGHSHVYWYRQLPEEGLKFMVYLQKENIIDESGMPKERFSAEFPKEGPSILRIQQVVRGDSAAYFCASSTSPGSTDTQYFGPGTRLTVL.